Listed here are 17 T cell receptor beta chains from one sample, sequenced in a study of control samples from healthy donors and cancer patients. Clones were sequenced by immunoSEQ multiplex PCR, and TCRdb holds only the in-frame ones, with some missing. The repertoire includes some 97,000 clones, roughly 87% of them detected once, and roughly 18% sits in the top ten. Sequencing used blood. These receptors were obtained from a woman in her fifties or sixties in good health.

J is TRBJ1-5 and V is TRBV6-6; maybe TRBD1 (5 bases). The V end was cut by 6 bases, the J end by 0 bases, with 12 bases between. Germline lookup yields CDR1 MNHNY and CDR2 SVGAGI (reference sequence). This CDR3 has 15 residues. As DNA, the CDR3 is TGTGCCAGCAGGCTACAGGCGTCTAGCAATCAGCCCCAGCATTTT. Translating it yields CASRLQASSNQPQHF.

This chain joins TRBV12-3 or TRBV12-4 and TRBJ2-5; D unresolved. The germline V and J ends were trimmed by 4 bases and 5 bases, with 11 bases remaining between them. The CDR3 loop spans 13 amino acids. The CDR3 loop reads CASSWVLGETQYF. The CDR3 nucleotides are TGTGCCAGCAGTTGGGTTCTCGGGGAGACCCAGTACTTC.

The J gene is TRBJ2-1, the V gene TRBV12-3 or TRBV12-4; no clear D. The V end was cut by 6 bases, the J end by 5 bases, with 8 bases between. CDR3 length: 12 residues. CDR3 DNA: TGTGCCAGCAGGCCCCCTAACAATGAGCAGTTCTTC. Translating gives CASRPPNNEQFF.

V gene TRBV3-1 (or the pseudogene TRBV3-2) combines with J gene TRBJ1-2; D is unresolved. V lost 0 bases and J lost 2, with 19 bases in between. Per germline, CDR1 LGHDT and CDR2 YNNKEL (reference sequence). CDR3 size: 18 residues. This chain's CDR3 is CASSQDLVWLTGNYGYTF. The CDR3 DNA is TGTGCCAGCAGCCAAGATCTAGTATGGCTAACGGGGAACTATGGCTACACCTTC.

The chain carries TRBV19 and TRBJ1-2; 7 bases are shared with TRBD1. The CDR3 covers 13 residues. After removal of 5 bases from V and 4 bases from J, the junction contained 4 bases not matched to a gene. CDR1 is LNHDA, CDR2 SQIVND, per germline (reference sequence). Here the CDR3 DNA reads TGTGCCAGTAGTGCCGGGACAGCCTATGGCTACACCTTC. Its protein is CASSAGTAYGYTF. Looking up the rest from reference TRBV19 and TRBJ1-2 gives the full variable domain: DGGITQSPKYLFRKEGQNVTLSCEQNLNHDAMYWYRQDPGQGLRLIYYSQIVNDFQKGDIAEGYSVSREKKESFPLTVTSAQKNPTAFYLCASSAGTAYGYTFGSGTRLTVV.

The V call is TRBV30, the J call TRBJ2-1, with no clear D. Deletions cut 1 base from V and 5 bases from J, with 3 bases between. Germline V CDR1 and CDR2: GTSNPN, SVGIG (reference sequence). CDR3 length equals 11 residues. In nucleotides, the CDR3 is TGTGCCTGGAGTGAAAACAATGAGCAGTTCTTC. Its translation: CAWSENNEQFF.

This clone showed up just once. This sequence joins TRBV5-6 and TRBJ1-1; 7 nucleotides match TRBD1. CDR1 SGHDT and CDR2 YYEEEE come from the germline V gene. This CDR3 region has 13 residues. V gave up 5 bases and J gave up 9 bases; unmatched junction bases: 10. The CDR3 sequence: CASSSNRGRKAFF. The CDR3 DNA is TGTGCCAGCAGTTCGAACAGGGGAAGGAAAGCTTTCTTT.

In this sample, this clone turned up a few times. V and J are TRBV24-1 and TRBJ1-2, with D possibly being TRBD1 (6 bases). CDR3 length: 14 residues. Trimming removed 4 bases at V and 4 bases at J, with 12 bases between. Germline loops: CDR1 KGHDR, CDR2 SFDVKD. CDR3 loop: CATSDHDRIYGYTF. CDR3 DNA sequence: TGTGCCACCAGTGACCATGACAGGATCTATGGCTACACCTTC.

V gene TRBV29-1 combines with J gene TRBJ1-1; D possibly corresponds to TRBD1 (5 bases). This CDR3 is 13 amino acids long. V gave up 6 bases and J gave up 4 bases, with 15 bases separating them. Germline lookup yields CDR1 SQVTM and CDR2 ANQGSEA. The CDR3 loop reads CSVASGGRTEAFF. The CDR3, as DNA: TGCAGCGTGGCAAGCGGGGGACGCACTGAAGCTTTCTTT.

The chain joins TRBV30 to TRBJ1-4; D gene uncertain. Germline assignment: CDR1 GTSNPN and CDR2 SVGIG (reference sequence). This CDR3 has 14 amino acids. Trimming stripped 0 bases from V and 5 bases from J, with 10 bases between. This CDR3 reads CAWSVWGGNEKLFF. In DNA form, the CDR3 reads TGTGCCTGGAGTGTGTGGGGAGGCAATGAAAAACTGTTTTTT. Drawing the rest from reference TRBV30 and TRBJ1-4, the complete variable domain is SQTIHQWPATLVQPVGSPLSLECTVEGTSNPNLYWYRQAAGRGLQLLFYSVGIGQISSEVPQNLSASRPQDRQFILSSKKLLLSDSGFYLCAWSVWGGNEKLFFGSGTQLSVL.

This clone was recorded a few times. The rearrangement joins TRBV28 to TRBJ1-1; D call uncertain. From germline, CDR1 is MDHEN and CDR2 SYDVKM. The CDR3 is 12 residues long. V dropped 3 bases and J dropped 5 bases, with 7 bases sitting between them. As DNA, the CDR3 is TGTGCCAGCAGTTTTTTGAGAACTGAAGCTTTCTTT. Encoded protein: CASSFLRTEAFF.

CDR3 coding DNA: TGTGCCAGTAGTGTGCCCAAAAACATTCAGTACTTC. Residues: CASSVPKNIQYF. This chain connects TRBV19 to TRBJ2-4; D is undetermined. The V gene's germline CDR1 is LNHDA and CDR2 SQIVND (reference sequence). With 5 bases removed from V and 2 bases from J, the gap between germline ends came to 4 bases. The CDR3 length is 12 residues. Looking up the rest from reference TRBV19 and TRBJ2-4 gives the full variable domain: DGGITQSPKYLFRKEGQNVTLSCEQNLNHDAMYWYRQDPGQGLRLIYYSQIVNDFQKGDIAEGYSVSREKKESFPLTVTSAQKNPTAFYLCASSVPKNIQYFGAGTRLSVL.

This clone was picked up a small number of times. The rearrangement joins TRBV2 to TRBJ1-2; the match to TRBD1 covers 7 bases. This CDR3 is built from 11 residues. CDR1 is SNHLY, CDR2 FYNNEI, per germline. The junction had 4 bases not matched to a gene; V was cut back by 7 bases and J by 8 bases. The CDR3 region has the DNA TGTGCCAGCACCGCAGGGGGGGGCTACACCTTC. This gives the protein CASTAGGGYTF.

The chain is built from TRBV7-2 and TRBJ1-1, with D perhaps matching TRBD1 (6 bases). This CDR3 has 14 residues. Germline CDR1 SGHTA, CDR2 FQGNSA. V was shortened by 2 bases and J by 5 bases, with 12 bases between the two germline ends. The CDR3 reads CASSLQGIGTEAFF. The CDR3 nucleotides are TGTGCCAGCAGCTTACAGGGGATTGGGACTGAAGCTTTCTTT.

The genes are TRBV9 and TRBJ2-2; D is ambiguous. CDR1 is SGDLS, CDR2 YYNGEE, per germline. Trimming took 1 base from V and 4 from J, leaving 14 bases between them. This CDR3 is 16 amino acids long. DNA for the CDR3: TGTGCCAGCAGCGTAATGCGCACCAGAGGCACCGGGGAGCTGTTTTTT. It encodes CASSVMRTRGTGELFF.

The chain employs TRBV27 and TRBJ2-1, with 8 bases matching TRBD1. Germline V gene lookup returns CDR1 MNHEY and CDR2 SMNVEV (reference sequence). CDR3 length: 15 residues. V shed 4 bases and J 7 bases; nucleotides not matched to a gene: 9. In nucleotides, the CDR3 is TGTGCCAGCAGTTCACCAGGGACAGGTGTTAATGAGCAGTTCTTC. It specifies CASSSPGTGVNEQFF.

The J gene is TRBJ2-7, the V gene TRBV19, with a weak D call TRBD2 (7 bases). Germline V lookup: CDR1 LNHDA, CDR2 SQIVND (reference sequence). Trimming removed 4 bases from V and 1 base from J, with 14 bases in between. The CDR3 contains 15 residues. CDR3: CASSTRGGRSYEQYF. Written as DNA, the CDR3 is TGTGCCAGTAGTACCCGCGGGGGCAGGTCCTACGAGCAGTACTTC.